Presented here are 8 T cell receptor beta chains from one specimen sequenced in a study of CD8 T cells in Susac syndrome. RNA amounts of about 0.5 to 1 ug underwent reverse transcription with random hexamers. TCRdb reanalysed the immunoSEQ multiplex PCR reads using MiXCR and keeps one entry per CDR3 protein. This table has about 190,000 distinct CDR3 sequences, approximately 95% appearing once. The sample was CD8+ T cells from PBMCs. These receptors were taken from a human donor with Susac syndrome.

This rearrangement joins TRBV2 to TRBJ2-7, with TRBD2 matching 8 bases. The CDR3 sequence is 14 residues long. V dropped 4 bases and J dropped 4; count of bases not matched to a gene: 6. The germline V gene has CDR1 SNHLY and CDR2 FYNNEI. The CDR3 sequence: CASSGGLDRYEQYF. As DNA, the CDR3 is TGTGCCAGCAGTGGGGGACTAGACCGGTACGAGCAGTACTTC.

The chain combines TRBV6-2 or TRBV6-3 with TRBJ2-2, with 7 nucleotides matching TRBD1. CDR1 and CDR2 from the germline V gene are MNHEY and SVGEGT. This CDR3 contains 14 residues. The junction had 3 bases not matched to a gene; V was cut back by 2 bases and J by 6 bases. CDR3: CASSYGQGAGELFF. CDR3 DNA: TGTGCCAGCAGTTACGGGCAGGGGGCCGGGGAGCTGTTTTTT.

The rearrangement uses TRBV6-5 and TRBJ1-1, with D tentatively TRBD1 (5 bases). This CDR3 has 15 amino acids. The V and J ends lost 0 bases and 2 bases respectively, with 10 bases between them. Germline loops: CDR1 MNHEY, CDR2 SVGAGI. CDR3 in DNA: TGTGCCAGCAGTTACTCGAAAGGGGTTAACACTGAAGCTTTCTTT. Amino acid sequence: CASSYSKGVNTEAFF.

This chain links TRBV29-1 with TRBJ2-3; weak D call: TRBD2 (6 bases). The V gene lost 6 bases and the J gene lost 2 bases, with 12 bases spanning the gap. Per the germline V gene, CDR1 is SQVTM and CDR2 is ANQGSEA. The CDR3 length is 13 residues. This chain's CDR3 is CSVKGLNTDTQYF. The CDR3 region has the DNA TGCAGCGTAAAGGGACTGAACACAGATACGCAGTATTTT.

V gene TRBV20-1 combines with J gene TRBJ1-6; 7 nucleotides match TRBD1. The CDR3 has 16 residues. The V gene's germline CDR1 is DFQATT and CDR2 SNEGSKA (reference sequence). Trimming removed 6 bases from V and 10 bases from J; junction bases left unmatched: 18. In nucleotides, the CDR3 is TGCAGTGCCATAAAGGGGTACGACAGGGAAGGCTCACCCCTCCACTTT. Its translation: CSAIKGYDREGSPLHF.

The rearrangement links TRBV12-3 or TRBV12-4 to TRBJ2-7; 9 nucleotides align to TRBD2. V dropped 2 bases and J dropped 2; count of bases not matched to a gene: 7. CDR3 length equals 16 residues. CDR3 in DNA: TGTGCCAGCAGTTTAAGTGGCGGGAGGGCCGCCTACGAGCAGTACTTC. Its translation: CASSLSGGRAAYEQYF.

The rearrangement links TRBV5-4 to TRBJ2-1, with D perhaps TRBD1 or TRBD2 (6 bases each). This CDR3 is built from 14 residues. V gave up 5 bases and J gave up 5 bases, with 14 bases separating them. Per germline, CDR1 SGHNT and CDR2 YYREEE (reference sequence). The CDR3 protein is CASRDGGPDNEQFF. CDR3 in DNA: TGTGCCAGCAGGGATGGGGGGCCAGACAATGAGCAGTTCTTC.

The CDR3 spells CASFTSGATEAFF. The CDR3 DNA sequence: TGTGCCAGCTTTACCTCTGGAGCCACTGAAGCTTTCTTT. The rearrangement links TRBV12-3 or TRBV12-4 to TRBJ1-1; D gene uncertain. The CDR3 is made up of 13 amino acids. Trimming cost V 8 bases and J 4 bases, with 14 bases left between them.